One and the same sample provided the 21 T cell receptor beta chains below, sequenced in a study of T cells in tuberculosis. TCRdb keeps only in-frame clones here, not all; method: immunoSEQ multiplex PCR. The sample includes tens of thousands of clones, over 75% of them seen just once. This sample's time point: new active TB diagnosis, blood taken before or within 7 days of starting treatment. Here the sequenced sample was PBMCs, taken at tuberculosis diagnosis. These receptors all come from an adult with tuberculosis.

The chain uses TRBV28 and TRBJ1-2; 7 nucleotides match TRBD1. V trimming: 5 bases; J trimming: 1 base; junction bases outside the gene matches: 7. This CDR3 has 15 amino acids. Germline V CDR1 and CDR2: MDHEN, SYDVKM. The CDR3: CASSGQGDFNYGYTF. The CDR3, as DNA: TGTGCCAGCAGTGGCCAGGGGGATTTTAACTATGGCTACACCTTC.

This chain joins TRBV28 and TRBJ2-2; D possibly corresponds to TRBD1 (5 bases). Germline CDR1 is MDHEN and CDR2 is SYDVKM. CDR3 length: 15 amino acids. V was cut by 0 bases and J by 6 bases, with 11 bases left in between. CDR3: CASSLWGRKSGELFF. CDR3 bases: TGTGCCAGCAGTTTATGGGGGCGTAAGTCCGGGGAGCTGTTTTTT. Based on the CDR3 plus reference TRBV28 and TRBJ2-2, the full variable domain is DVKVTQSSRYLVKRTGEKVFLECVQDMDHENMFWYRQDPGLGLRLIYFSYDVKMKEKGDIPEGYSVSREKKERFSLILESASTNQTSMYLCASSLWGRKSGELFFGEGSRLTVL.

The chain carries TRBV2 and TRBJ1-2; D is unclear. Trimming stripped 7 bases from V and 8 bases from J, with 17 bases between. Germline loops: CDR1 SNHLY, CDR2 FYNNEI. This CDR3 spans 13 amino acids. The CDR3 reads CASTPGSSPGYTF. The CDR3 nucleotides read TGTGCCAGCACCCCCGGGAGCAGTCCAGGCTACACCTTC. Full variable domain (remainder filled in from reference TRBV2 and TRBJ1-2): EPEVTQTPSHQVTQMGQEVILRCVPISNHLYFYWYRQILGQKVEFLVSFYNNEISEKSEIFDDQFSVERPDGSNFTLKIRSTKLEDSAMYFCASTPGSSPGYTFGSGTRLTVV.

The V call is TRBV29-1, the J call TRBJ1-2; a possible D gene is TRBD1 (6 bases). The V gene lost 7 bases and the J gene lost 2 bases, with 17 bases spanning the gap. CDR3 size: 14 residues. The germline V gene encodes CDR1 SQVTM and CDR2 ANQGSEA. The CDR3 protein is CSAWTQRGNYGYTF. The DNA of the CDR3 is TGCAGCGCCTGGACGCAGAGGGGGAACTATGGCTACACCTTC.

The chain recombines TRBV11-3 with TRBJ1-5, with 9 bases that match TRBD1. The germline V gene has CDR1 SGHNT and CDR2 YENEEA. The trim removed 7 bases at V and 2 bases at J, leaving 9 bases unmatched. This CDR3 spans 16 amino acids. DNA of the CDR3: TGTGCCAGCACCGGCCAGGACAGGGGTGGCAATCAGCCCCAGCATTTT. This codes for CASTGQDRGGNQPQHF. Drawing the rest from reference TRBV11-3 and TRBJ1-5, the complete variable domain is EAGVVQSPRYKIIEKKQPVAFWCNPISGHNTLYWYLQNLGQGPELLIRYENEEAVDDSQLPKDRFSAERLKGVDSTLKIQPAELGDSAVYLCASTGQDRGGNQPQHFGDGTRLSIL.

This chain links TRBV18 with TRBJ2-7; 8 bases line up with TRBD2. The CDR3 consists of 15 residues. Germline loops: CDR1 KGHSH, CDR2 LQKENI. Losses at the gene ends were 4 bases for V and 5 bases for J; bases not matched to a gene: 10. The CDR3 region is CASSQSGGNLNEQYF. DNA for the CDR3: TGTGCCAGCTCACAGTCGGGAGGGAATCTGAACGAGCAGTACTTC.

This chain links TRBV5-1 with TRBJ2-7, with D possibly being TRBD2 (5 bases). CDR1 and CDR2 (germline): SGHRS, YFSETQ. The CDR3 is made up of 14 amino acids. V lost 3 bases and J 0 bases, leaving 10 bases between the germline ends. The CDR3 here is CASSWETTSYEQYF. The CDR3 DNA reads as TGCGCCAGCAGCTGGGAGACTACCTCCTACGAGCAGTACTTC.

The V gene is TRBV11-2, the J gene TRBJ1-3; 8 bases fit TRBD1. The length of the CDR3 is 15 residues. The germline CDR1 and CDR2 sequences are SGHAT and FQNNGV. J gave up 2 bases and V 5 bases, and 5 bases lay outside the gene matches. CDR3 protein: CASSQTDRAGNTIYF. The CDR3 DNA follows: TGTGCCAGCAGCCAAACGGACAGGGCTGGAAACACCATATATTTT.

The genes are TRBV10-2 and TRBJ1-1; D possibly corresponds to TRBD1 (6 bases). V dropped 5 bases and J dropped 6 bases, with 13 bases sitting between them. There are 13 residues in the CDR3. Germline values: CDR1 WSHSY, CDR2 SAAADI. In DNA, the CDR3 is TGCGCCAGCAGTCCTACAGGGTTGGCTGAAGCTTTCTTT. This sequence encodes CASSPTGLAEAFF.

The table lists this clone with a few counts. The chain employs TRBV28 and TRBJ1-2; the match to TRBD1 covers 8 bases. The J segment lost 6 bases and the V segment lost 5 bases, leaving 5 bases of the junction unmatched. This CDR3 spans 13 amino acids. Germline V gives CDR1 MDHEN, CDR2 SYDVKM. CDR3 coding DNA: TGTGCCAGCAGTCCCCGGACAGGGAATGGCTACACCTTC. Its protein product is CASSPRTGNGYTF.

The chain couples TRBV10-3 to TRBJ1-1; the match to TRBD1 covers 10 bases. J was trimmed by 9 bases and V by 5 bases; bases with no gene match: 6. This CDR3 has 13 residues. Germline assignment: CDR1 ENHRY and CDR2 SYGVKD. CDR3 nucleotides: TGTGCCATCAGTTCGGACAGGGGGGTGAAAGCTTTCTTT. Protein: CAISSDRGVKAFF.

The chain couples TRBV27 to TRBJ2-1; the D gene is possibly TRBD1 (6 bases). Germline V CDR1 and CDR2: MNHEY, SMNVEV (reference sequence). CDR3 size: 15 residues. The V end was cut by 2 bases, the J end by 4 bases, with 12 bases between. As DNA, the CDR3 is TGTGCCAGCAGTTTAGGGGGCGAGTTTTACAATGAGCAGTTCTTC. Amino acid sequence: CASSLGGEFYNEQFF.

The V call is TRBV5-4, the J call TRBJ1-1, with D possibly TRBD1 on 6 matching bases. Germline V gives CDR1 SGHNT, CDR2 YYREEE (reference sequence). The CDR3 has 14 residues. V was cut by 4 bases and J by 2 bases, with 12 bases left in between. Written as DNA, the CDR3 is TGTGCCAGCAGCCTGGAGACAGGAAACACTGAAGCTTTCTTT. This gives the protein CASSLETGNTEAFF.

The J gene is TRBJ2-2, the V gene TRBV7-2; 7 positions agree with TRBD1. The germline gives CDR1 SGHTA, CDR2 FQGNSA. V shed 4 bases and J 4 bases; nucleotides not matched to a gene: 9. CDR3 length equals 16 residues. The chain's CDR3 is CASSSTGATGTGELFF. The CDR3 DNA reads TGTGCCAGCAGCTCTACAGGGGCGACGGGCACCGGGGAGCTGTTTTTT.

The chain carries TRBV27 and TRBJ2-7; tentative D call: TRBD1 (7 bases). Germline V gene sequence: CDR1 MNHEY, CDR2 SMNVEV (reference sequence). The CDR3 loop spans 18 amino acids. V lost 6 bases and J lost 0, with 24 bases in between. This CDR3 reads CASRVWGLSGGFSYEQYF. CDR3 sequence (DNA): TGTGCCAGCAGAGTCTGGGGACTCTCAGGGGGTTTCTCCTACGAGCAGTACTTC.

The chain is built from TRBV5-1 and TRBJ2-5, with 9 bases lining up with TRBD1. V shed 0 bases, J shed 3 bases, and the junction held 6 bases outside the gene matches. Per germline, CDR1 SGHRS and CDR2 YFSETQ. CDR3 length: 16 residues. The CDR3 spells CASSLAPTGGKETQYF. The CDR3 region has the DNA TGCGCCAGCAGCTTGGCCCCGACAGGGGGAAAAGAGACCCAGTACTTC.

The V call is TRBV2, the J call TRBJ1-4; D is unclear. This CDR3 has 13 residues. Germline assignment: CDR1 SNHLY and CDR2 FYNNEI. Trimming removed 7 bases from V and 8 bases from J, with 14 bases in between. Here the CDR3 reads CASTPRSGEKLFF. In DNA, the CDR3 is TGTGCCAGCACCCCAAGAAGTGGCGAAAAACTGTTTTTT.

The rearrangement links TRBV11-3 to TRBJ2-2; TRBD1 aligns across 7 bases. The CDR3 is made up of 14 amino acids. Germline loops: CDR1 SGHNT, CDR2 YENEEA. With V trimmed by 3 bases and J by 6 bases, 4 bases remained unmatched. CDR3 amino acids: CASSFDRAAGELFF. CDR3 DNA: TGTGCCAGCAGCTTCGACAGGGCGGCCGGGGAGCTGTTTTTT.

The chain has TRBV11-3 and TRBJ2-2; TRBD1 is a possible D gene (6 bases). Germline V gene sequence: CDR1 SGHNT, CDR2 YENEEA. Trimming stripped 2 bases from V and 5 bases from J, with 9 bases between. The CDR3 is made up of 14 amino acids. The CDR3 region is CASSLSGETGELFF. The CDR3 DNA reads as TGTGCCAGCAGCTTATCAGGGGAGACCGGGGAGCTGTTTTTT.

The rearrangement uses TRBV10-1 and TRBJ2-7; TRBD2 matches at 8 bases. Germline CDR1 and CDR2: WNHNN and SYGVQD (reference sequence). The CDR3 has 14 amino acids. V lost 3 bases to trimming and J lost 7 bases; unmatched junction nucleotides: 8. CDR3 residues: CASSDSGTRWEQYF. In DNA form, the CDR3 reads TGCGCCAGCAGTGACTCCGGGACTAGATGGGAGCAGTACTTC.

The chain employs TRBV19 and TRBJ2-7, with TRBD2 identical over 11 bases. This CDR3 has 14 residues. Trimming took 1 base from V and 7 from J; bases not matched to a gene: 3. From germline, CDR1 is LNHDA and CDR2 SQIVND (reference sequence). The CDR3 is CASSIGLAGKEQYF. The CDR3, as DNA: TGTGCCAGTAGTATAGGACTAGCGGGAAAAGAGCAGTACTTC.